A single sample gave rise to the 16 T cell receptor beta chains below, sequenced in a study of blood T cell repertoires in COVID-19. Here immunoSEQ multiplex PCR was the method, and the copy in TCRdb shows in-frame clones only, minus some. The data hold roughly 56,000 clones, with around four fifths observed a single time. Sequencing used peripheral blood. Receptors were obtained from a man aged 65 to 85 with acute or convalescent COVID-19.

In its sample, this clone was seen a few times. The chain couples TRBV6-5 to TRBJ1-6; no clear D. V was trimmed by 6 bases and J by 1 base, leaving 10 bases between them. This CDR3 has 15 amino acids. Germline CDR1 MNHEY, CDR2 SVGAGI. The CDR3 coding sequence is TGTGCCAGCAGGTCGCGAGGTTCCTATAATTCACCCCTCCACTTT. Amino acids: CASRSRGSYNSPLHF.

The gene calls are TRBV28 and TRBJ1-4; D might be TRBD1 (5 bases). CDR1 is MDHEN, CDR2 SYDVKM, per germline. The CDR3 runs 16 residues. Trimming pared 4 bases from V and 0 bases from J, leaving 12 bases between. DNA for the CDR3: TGTGCCAGCAGTTCCCGACAGCCACCAACTAATGAAAAACTGTTTTTT. It yields the protein CASSSRQPPTNEKLFF. The full variable domain, in which reference TRBV28 and TRBJ1-4 provide the parts outside the CDR3, is DVKVTQSSRYLVKRTGEKVFLECVQDMDHENMFWYRQDPGLGLRLIYFSYDVKMKEKGDIPEGYSVSREKKERFSLILESASTNQTSMYLCASSSRQPPTNEKLFFGSGTQLSVL.

This clone came up a few times. Different DNA sequences within this sample yield the same CDR3. V usage is TRBV14 and J usage is TRBJ2-7, with a weak D call TRBD1 (5 bases). The CDR3 loop spans 13 amino acids. Trimming removed 0 bases at V and 2 bases at J, with 5 bases between. Germline V lookup: CDR1 SGHDN, CDR2 FVKESK. The CDR3 region has the DNA TGTGCCAGCAGCCAAGACAGGGCCTACGAGCAGTACTTC. Translated, it gives CASSQDRAYEQYF.

This chain joins TRBV6-5 and TRBJ2-7, with TRBD1 identical over 8 bases. There are 15 residues in the CDR3. J lost 0 bases, V lost 6 bases, and 7 bases had no gene match. Germline V lookup: CDR1 MNHEY, CDR2 SVGAGI. DNA of the CDR3: TGTGCCAGCAGCCTAAACAGGGGGGCCTCCTACGAGCAGTACTTC. Translated: CASSLNRGASYEQYF.

This chain links TRBV5-1 with TRBJ1-2; no reliable D call. Germline V gene data show CDR1 as SGHRS and CDR2 as YFSETQ. V lost 2 bases, J lost 3 bases, and 8 bases lay in between. The CDR3 totals 13 residues. The CDR3 bases are TGCGCCAGCAGCTTCGACGGGGACTATGGCTACACCTTC. The encoded protein is CASSFDGDYGYTF. Full variable domain (remainder filled in from reference TRBV5-1 and TRBJ1-2): KAGVTQTPRYLIKTRGQQVTLSCSPISGHRSVSWYQQTPGQGLQFLFEYFSETQRNKGNFPGRFSGRQFSNSRSEMNVSTLELGDSALYLCASSFDGDYGYTFGSGTRLTVV.

The chain combines TRBV6-6 with TRBJ2-1; 9 positions agree with TRBD1. V lost 5 bases, J lost 5 bases, and 10 bases stayed unmatched. Germline V gene data show CDR1 as MNHNY and CDR2 as SVGAGI (reference sequence). The CDR3 spans 16 residues. The chain's CDR3 is CASSGTGWYSDNEQFF. The CDR3 nucleotides are TGTGCCAGCAGTGGGACAGGGTGGTACTCGGACAATGAGCAGTTCTTC.

V is TRBV4-1 and J is TRBJ2-1, with D possibly matching TRBD2 (5 bases). Germline CDR1 MGHRA, CDR2 YSYEKL. The CDR3 length is 14 residues. The V end lost 4 bases, the J end lost 9 bases, and 16 bases lay between the germline ends. Here the CDR3 DNA reads TGCGCCAGCAGCCTGCGGATGGGAGACGGTGAGCAGTTCTTC. It codes for CASSLRMGDGEQFF.

V is TRBV20-1 and J is TRBJ1-2; D is ambiguous. Germline V gene data show CDR1 as DFQATT and CDR2 as SNEGSKA (reference sequence). The V and J ends lost 1 base and 5 bases respectively, with 5 bases between them. The CDR3 extends over 11 amino acids. The CDR3 nucleotides are TGCAGTGCTAGAGTTGTATATGGCTACACCTTC. This gives the protein CSARVVYGYTF.

The V gene is TRBV27, the J gene TRBJ2-1; 11 bases fit TRBD2. The CDR3 consists of 17 residues. Germline values: CDR1 MNHEY, CDR2 SMNVEV (reference sequence). V was clipped by 1 base and J by 4 bases; unmatched bases: 6. CDR3: CASSLWHSGGGYNEQFF. The DNA of the CDR3 is TGTGCCAGCAGTTTATGGCATAGCGGGGGGGGGTACAATGAGCAGTTCTTC.

The J gene is TRBJ2-2, the V gene TRBV5-1; D possibly corresponds to TRBD2 (5 bases). Germline V gene lookup returns CDR1 SGHRS and CDR2 YFSETQ. The CDR3 covers 15 residues. Trimming shortened V by 0 bases and J by 7 bases, and 13 bases separated the two germline ends. For the CDR3, the DNA is TGCGCCAGCAGCTTGGTCCGGCCCCGGGGCGGGGAGCTGTTTTTT. Translation: CASSLVRPRGGELFF.

The V gene is TRBV5-5, the J gene TRBJ2-3, with 12 nucleotides matching TRBD2. The CDR3 has 18 residues. The germline V gene encodes CDR1 SGHKS and CDR2 YYEKEE (reference sequence). The ends lost 3 bases at V and 0 bases at J; junction bases unmatched: 8. The CDR3 region has the DNA TGTGCCAGCAGCTCATCTAGCGGGGGGGCCCCTAGCACAGATACGCAGTATTTT. Translating gives CASSSSSGGAPSTDTQYF.

The chain carries TRBV4-1 and TRBJ1-5; D perhaps matches TRBD1 (5 bases). The CDR3 is 15 amino acids. Between the trimmed V and J ends, which lost 1 base and 7 bases, there was a span of 14 bases. Germline V lookup: CDR1 MGHRA, CDR2 YSYEKL. CDR3 sequence reads: CASSQGGVRWQPQHF. The CDR3 DNA reads as TGCGCCAGCAGCCAAGGGGGGGTCAGGTGGCAGCCCCAGCATTTT.

The chain uses TRBV5-1 and TRBJ2-1; TRBD2 agrees at 8 bases. The germline CDR1 and CDR2 sequences are SGHRS and YFSETQ. V shed 5 bases, J shed 0 bases, and the junction held 4 bases outside the gene matches. The CDR3 length is 15 residues. The CDR3 loop reads CASSPTSGSYNEQFF. The CDR3 DNA is TGCGCCAGCAGTCCTACTAGCGGCTCCTACAATGAGCAGTTCTTC.

V gene TRBV2 combines with J gene TRBJ2-1; D is possibly TRBD2 (6 bases). The CDR3 is made up of 14 amino acids. The V gene's germline CDR1 is SNHLY and CDR2 FYNNEI. The V gene lost 6 bases and the J gene lost 8 bases, with 17 bases spanning the gap. The chain's CDR3 is CASSVRGNADEQFF. The CDR3 DNA reads TGTGCCAGCAGCGTACGGGGGAATGCGGATGAGCAGTTCTTC. Combining the CDR3 with reference TRBV2 and TRBJ2-1 gives the whole variable domain EPEVTQTPSHQVTQMGQEVILRCVPISNHLYFYWYRQILGQKVEFLVSFYNNEISEKSEIFDDQFSVERPDGSNFTLKIRSTKLEDSAMYFCASSVRGNADEQFFGPGTRLTVL.

The chain recombines TRBV6-5 with TRBJ1-1; 10 nucleotides align to TRBD1. Looked up from germline, CDR1 is MNHEY and CDR2 is SVGAGI. V lost 0 bases, J lost 11 bases, and 6 bases stayed unmatched. The CDR3 spans 14 residues. In DNA form, the CDR3 reads TGTGCCAGCAGTTACTCCGGGACAGGGGCGGAGGCTTTCTTT. Amino acid sequence: CASSYSGTGAEAFF.

The chain links TRBV11-2 to TRBJ2-7, with D possibly matching TRBD1 (6 bases). This CDR3 comprises 13 residues. Germline assignment: CDR1 SGHAT and CDR2 FQNNGV. The V end was cut by 3 bases, the J end by 3 bases, with 9 bases between. The CDR3 sequence is CASSLTGFYEQYF. Written as DNA, the CDR3 is TGTGCCAGCAGCTTGACAGGTTTCTACGAGCAGTACTTC. Full variable domain (rest looked up from reference TRBV11-2 and TRBJ2-7): EAGVAQSPRYKIIEKRQSVAFWCNPISGHATLYWYQQILGQGPKLLIQFQNNGVVDDSQLPKDRFSAERLKGVDSTLKIQPAKLEDSAVYLCASSLTGFYEQYFGPGTRLTVT.